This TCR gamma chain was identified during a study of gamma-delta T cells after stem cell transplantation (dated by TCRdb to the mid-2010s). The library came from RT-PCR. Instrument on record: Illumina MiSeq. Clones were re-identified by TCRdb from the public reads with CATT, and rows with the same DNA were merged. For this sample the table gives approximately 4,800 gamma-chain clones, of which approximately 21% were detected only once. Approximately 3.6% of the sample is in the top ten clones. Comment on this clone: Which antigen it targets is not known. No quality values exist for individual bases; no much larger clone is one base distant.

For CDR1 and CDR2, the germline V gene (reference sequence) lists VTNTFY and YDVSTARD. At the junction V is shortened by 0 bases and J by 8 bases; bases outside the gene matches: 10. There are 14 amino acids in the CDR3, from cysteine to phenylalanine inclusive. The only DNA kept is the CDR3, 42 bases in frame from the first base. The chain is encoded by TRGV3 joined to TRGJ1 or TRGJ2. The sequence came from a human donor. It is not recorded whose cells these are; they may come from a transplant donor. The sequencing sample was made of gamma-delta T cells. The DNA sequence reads TGTGCCACCTGGGACAGGCCACGGAACGATAAGAAACTCTTT. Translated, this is CATWDRPRNDKKLF.